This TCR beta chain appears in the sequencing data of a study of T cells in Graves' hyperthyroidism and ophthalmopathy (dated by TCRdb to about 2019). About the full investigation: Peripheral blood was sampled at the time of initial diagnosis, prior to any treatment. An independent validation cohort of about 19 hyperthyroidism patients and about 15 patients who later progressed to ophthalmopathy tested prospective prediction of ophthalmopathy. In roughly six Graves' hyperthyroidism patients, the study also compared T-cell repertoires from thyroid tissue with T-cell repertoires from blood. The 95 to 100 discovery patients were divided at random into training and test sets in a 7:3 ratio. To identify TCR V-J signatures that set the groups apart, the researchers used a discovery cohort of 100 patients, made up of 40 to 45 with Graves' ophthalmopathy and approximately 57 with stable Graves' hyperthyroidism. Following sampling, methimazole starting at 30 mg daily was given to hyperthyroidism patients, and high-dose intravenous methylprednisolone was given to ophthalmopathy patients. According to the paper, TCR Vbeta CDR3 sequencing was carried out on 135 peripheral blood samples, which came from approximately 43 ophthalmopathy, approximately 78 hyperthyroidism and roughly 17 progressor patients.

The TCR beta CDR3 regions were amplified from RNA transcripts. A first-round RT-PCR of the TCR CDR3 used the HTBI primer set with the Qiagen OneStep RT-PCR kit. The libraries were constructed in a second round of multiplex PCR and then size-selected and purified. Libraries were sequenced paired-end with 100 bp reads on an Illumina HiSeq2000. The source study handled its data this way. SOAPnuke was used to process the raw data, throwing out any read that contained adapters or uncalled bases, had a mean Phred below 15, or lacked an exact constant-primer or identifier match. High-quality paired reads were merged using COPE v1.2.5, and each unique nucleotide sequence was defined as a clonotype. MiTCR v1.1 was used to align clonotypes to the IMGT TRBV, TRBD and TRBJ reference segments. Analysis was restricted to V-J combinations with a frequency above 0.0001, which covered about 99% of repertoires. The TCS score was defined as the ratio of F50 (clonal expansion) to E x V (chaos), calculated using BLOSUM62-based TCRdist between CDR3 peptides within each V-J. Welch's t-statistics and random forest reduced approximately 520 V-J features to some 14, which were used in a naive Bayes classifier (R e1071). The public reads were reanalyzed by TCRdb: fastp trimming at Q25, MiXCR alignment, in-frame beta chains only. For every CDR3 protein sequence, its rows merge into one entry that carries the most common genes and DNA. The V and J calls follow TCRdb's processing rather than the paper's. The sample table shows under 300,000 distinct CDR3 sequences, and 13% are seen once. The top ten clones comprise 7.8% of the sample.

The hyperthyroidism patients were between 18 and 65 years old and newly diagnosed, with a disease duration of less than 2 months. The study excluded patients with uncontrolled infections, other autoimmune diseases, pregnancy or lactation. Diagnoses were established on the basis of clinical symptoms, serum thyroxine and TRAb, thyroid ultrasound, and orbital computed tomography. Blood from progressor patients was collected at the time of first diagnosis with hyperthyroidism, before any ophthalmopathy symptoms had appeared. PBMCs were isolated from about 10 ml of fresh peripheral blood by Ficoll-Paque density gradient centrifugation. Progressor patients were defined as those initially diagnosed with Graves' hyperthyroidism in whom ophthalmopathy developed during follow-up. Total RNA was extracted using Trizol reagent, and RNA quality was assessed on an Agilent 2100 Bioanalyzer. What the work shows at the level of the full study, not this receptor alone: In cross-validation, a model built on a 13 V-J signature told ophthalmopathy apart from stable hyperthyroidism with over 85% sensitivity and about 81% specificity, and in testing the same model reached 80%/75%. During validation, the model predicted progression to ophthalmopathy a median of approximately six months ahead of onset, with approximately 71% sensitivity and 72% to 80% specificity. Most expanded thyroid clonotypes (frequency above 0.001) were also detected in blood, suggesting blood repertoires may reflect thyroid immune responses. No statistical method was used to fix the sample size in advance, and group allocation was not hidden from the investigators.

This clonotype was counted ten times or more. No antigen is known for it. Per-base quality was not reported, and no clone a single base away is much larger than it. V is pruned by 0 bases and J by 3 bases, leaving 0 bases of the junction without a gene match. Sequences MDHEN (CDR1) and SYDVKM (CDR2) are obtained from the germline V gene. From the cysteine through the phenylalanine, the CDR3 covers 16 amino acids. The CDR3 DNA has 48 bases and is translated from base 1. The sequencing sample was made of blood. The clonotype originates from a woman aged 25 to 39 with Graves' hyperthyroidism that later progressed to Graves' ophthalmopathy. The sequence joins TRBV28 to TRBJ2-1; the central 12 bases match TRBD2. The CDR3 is CASSLWTSGSYNEQFF. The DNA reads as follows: TGTGCCAGCAGTTTATGGACTAGCGGGAGCTACAATGAGCAGTTCTTC.